The T cell receptor beta chain described here comes from a study of blood T cell repertoires in COVID-19. Assay: immunoSEQ multiplex PCR; the TCRdb copy retains only in-frame clones and omits some. The table includes 90,000 to 110,000 clones, 80% detected once. Germline CDR1 and CDR2: DFQATT and SNEGSKA (reference sequence). With V trimmed by 3 bases and J by 2 bases, 9 bases remained unmatched. CDR3 length: 16 amino acids. This clone was seen only once. The V and J genes are TRBV20-1 and TRBJ2-3, with 9 bases fitting TRBD2. The sample taken for sequencing was peripheral blood. The receptor comes from a human donor in a cohort sampled during active or convalescent COVID-19. Here the CDR3 reads CSASISGGTITDTQYF. The CDR3 nucleotides are TGCAGTGCTAGTATTAGCGGGGGCACGATCACAGATACGCAGTATTTT.